One sample yielded the 9 T cell receptor beta chains listed below, sequenced in a study of post-analysis software for immune sequencing data. Sequencing libraries made from TCR beta cDNA carried unique molecular identifiers. TCRdb fed the PCR reads into MiXCR, producing one record per CDR3 protein. The repertoire includes 150,000 or so distinct CDR3 sequences, around 34% of them detected once, and roughly 28% sits in the top ten. This sample comprised blood, obtained after autologous hematopoietic stem cell transplantation. The receptors come from a girl aged 10 to 17 with multiple sclerosis.

V and J are TRBV7-9 and TRBJ2-1, with 7 bases matching TRBD2. CDR3 size: 19 residues. V lost 5 bases, J lost 8 bases, and 24 bases stayed unmatched. CDR1 is SEHNR, CDR2 FQNEAQ, per germline (reference sequence). In nucleotides, the CDR3 is TGTGCCAGCAGCCAAAAAAAGTTAATGGCGGGGGTCGGGTACGATGAGCAGTTCTTC. Translated: CASSQKKLMAGVGYDEQFF.

The chain has TRBV10-3 and TRBJ2-1; weak D call: TRBD2 (6 bases). CDR3 length: 15 residues. The ends were cut back, 2 bases at V and 4 bases at J, with 12 bases in the middle. The germline V gene has CDR1 ENHRY and CDR2 SYGVKD. The CDR3, as DNA: TGTGCCATCAGTGAGCCCAGCGGGTGGTACAATGAGCAGTTCTTC. It translates to CAISEPSGWYNEQFF.

The V and J genes are TRBV5-8 and TRBJ1-1; unclear D gene. CDR1 and CDR2 from the germline V gene are SGHTS and YDEGEE. Trimming pared 4 bases from V and 2 bases from J, leaving 12 bases between. The CDR3 consists of 14 residues. The CDR3 spells CASSRLPLNTEAFF. Here the CDR3 DNA reads TGTGCCAGCAGCCGACTACCCTTAAACACTGAAGCTTTCTTT.

This clonotype was found many times. The gene calls are TRBV25-1 and TRBJ2-1, with 13 bases matching TRBD2. V gave up 6 bases and J gave up 4 bases; unmatched junction bases: 0. The CDR3 is 14 residues long. Germline-derived CDR1 and CDR2 are MGHDK and SYGVNS. The CDR3 DNA reads as TGTGCCAGCAGACTAGCGGGAGGGTACAATGAGCAGTTCTTC. It specifies CASRLAGGYNEQFF.

This chain uses TRBV7-9 with TRBJ2-1, with D possibly matching TRBD2 (6 bases). Germline V CDR1 and CDR2: SEHNR, FQNEAQ (reference sequence). The CDR3 is 13 residues long. The V and J ends lost 4 bases and 8 bases respectively, with 12 bases between them. The CDR3 nucleotides are TGTGCCAGCAGCTGGAGGGGTCTCTATGAGCAGTTCTTC. Encoded protein: CASSWRGLYEQFF.

The chain joins TRBV29-1 to TRBJ2-7; tentative D call: TRBD1 (6 bases). The CDR3 spans 12 residues. Germline V gene lookup returns CDR1 SQVTM and CDR2 ANQGSEA. DNA for the CDR3: TGCAGTGCTCGAACAGGGTTCTACGAGCAGTACTTC. As protein: CSARTGFYEQYF.

This clonotype was recorded at least ten times. The CDR3 loop is CASTQSSRGTQYF. Written as DNA, the CDR3 is TGTGCCAGCACCCAGTCTAGTCGCGGGACCCAGTACTTC. V and J are TRBV12-3 or TRBV12-4 and TRBJ2-5, with unresolved D. The CDR3 totals 13 residues. The ends were cut back, 7 bases at V and 7 bases at J, with 16 bases in the middle.

The chain carries TRBV5-1 and TRBJ2-3; D remains ambiguous. The CDR3 is 17 amino acids. Trimming removed 0 bases from V and 2 bases from J, with 16 bases in between. Germline CDR1 reads SGHRS; CDR2 reads YFSETQ. The CDR3 DNA reads as TGCGCCAGCAGCTTGGTCCGGTGGCCATCTAACACAGATACGCAGTATTTT. This translates into CASSLVRWPSNTDTQYF.

This clonotype was observed a handful of times. This chain links TRBV7-9 with TRBJ2-6, with TRBD2 as a possible D gene (6 bases). The CDR3 spans 15 residues. Trimming left V 5 bases short and J 2 bases short, with 10 bases between. CDR1 and CDR2 (germline): SEHNR, FQNEAQ (reference sequence). CDR3 loop: CASSPTRAGANVLTF. The CDR3, as DNA: TGTGCCAGCAGCCCGACTAGAGCTGGGGCCAACGTCCTGACTTTC.